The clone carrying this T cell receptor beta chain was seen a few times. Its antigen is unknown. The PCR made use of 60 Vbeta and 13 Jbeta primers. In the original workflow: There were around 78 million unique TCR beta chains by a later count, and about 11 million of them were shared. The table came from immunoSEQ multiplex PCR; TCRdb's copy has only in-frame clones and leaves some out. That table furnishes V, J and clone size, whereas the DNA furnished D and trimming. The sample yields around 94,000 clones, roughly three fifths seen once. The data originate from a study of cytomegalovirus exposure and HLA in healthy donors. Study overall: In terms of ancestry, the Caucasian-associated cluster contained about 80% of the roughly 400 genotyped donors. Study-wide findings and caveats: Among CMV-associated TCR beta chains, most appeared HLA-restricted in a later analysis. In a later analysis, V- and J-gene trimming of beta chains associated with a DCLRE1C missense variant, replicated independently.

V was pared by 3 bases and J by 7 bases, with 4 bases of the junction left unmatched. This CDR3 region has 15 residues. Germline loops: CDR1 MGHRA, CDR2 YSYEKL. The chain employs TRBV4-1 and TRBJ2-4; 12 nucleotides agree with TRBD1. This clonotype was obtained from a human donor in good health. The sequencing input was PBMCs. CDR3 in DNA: TGCGCCAGCAGCCAGGGACAGGGGGCTGGTAACATTCAGTACTTC. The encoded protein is CASSQGQGAGNIQYF.